Below are 17 T cell receptor beta chains sequenced from a single sample in a study of OX40 agonist ivuxolimab in advanced cancers. TCRdb's table, derived via immunoSEQ multiplex PCR, lists solely in-frame clones and lacks some. The table has roughly 95,000 clones, 65% to 90% seen once. The sample here was CD4+ or CD8+ T cells sorted from blood, taken in a trial of the OX40 agonist ivuxolimab. These receptors came from an adult with an advanced solid tumor such as melanoma, head and neck, liver or kidney cancer.

The genes are TRBV5-4 and TRBJ1-2, with D unresolved. This CDR3 comprises 13 residues. Germline values: CDR1 SGHNT, CDR2 YYREEE (reference sequence). Trimming pared 2 bases from V and 2 bases from J, leaving 7 bases between. The chain's CDR3 is CASSFQANYGYTF. CDR3 nucleotides: TGTGCCAGCAGCTTCCAGGCGAACTATGGCTACACCTTC.

The genes are TRBV20-1 and TRBJ2-3, with D tentatively TRBD1 (5 bases). V was pared by 5 bases and J by 5 bases, with 8 bases between. This CDR3 has 11 amino acids. Germline V lookup: CDR1 DFQATT, CDR2 SNEGSKA (reference sequence). CDR3 region: CSASQGDTQYF. The CDR3 DNA sequence: TGCAGTGCTTCCCAGGGAGATACGCAGTATTTT.

This clone was seen a few times. The chain has TRBV6-1 and TRBJ1-5; D is uncertain. V was pared by 6 bases and J by 1 base, with 4 bases between. Germline CDR1 is MNHNS and CDR2 is SASEGT. This CDR3 has 12 amino acids. CDR3 in DNA: TGTGCCAGCAGCCCGAGCAATCAGCCCCAGCATTTT. Its translation is CASSPSNQPQHF.

V is TRBV18 and J is TRBJ2-5, with a weak D call TRBD1 (6 bases). Germline V lookup: CDR1 KGHSH, CDR2 LQKENI. This CDR3 is 15 amino acids long. V lost 2 bases, J lost 2 bases, and 12 bases lay in between. The CDR3 coding sequence is TGTGCCAGCTCACCATCGGACAGAAAACAAGAGACCCAGTACTTC. It specifies CASSPSDRKQETQYF.

The chain links TRBV15 to TRBJ2-1; D possibly corresponds to TRBD2 (6 bases). With 3 bases removed from V and 8 bases from J, the gap between germline ends came to 11 bases. This CDR3 comprises 13 residues. Germline CDR1 is LNHNV and CDR2 is YYDKDF (reference sequence). The CDR3 DNA sequence: TGTGCCACCAGCAGGGAAGCTAGCGATGAGCAGTTCTTC. Its translation: CATSREASDEQFF. The full variable domain, rest sourced from reference TRBV15 and TRBJ2-1, is DAMVIQNPRYQVTQFGKPVTLSCSQTLNHNVMYWYQQKSSQAPKLLFHYYDKDFNNEADTPDNFQSRRPNTSFCFLDIRSPGLGDTAMYLCATSREASDEQFFGPGTRLTVL.

CDR3: CASNREGGYSNQPQHF. The DNA of the CDR3 is TGTGCCAGCAATCGGGAAGGGGGCTATAGCAATCAGCCCCAGCATTTT. The chain joins TRBV2 to TRBJ1-5, with 7 bases lining up with TRBD1. Germline-derived CDR1 and CDR2 are SNHLY and FYNNEI. This CDR3 has 16 residues. V shed 7 bases and J 0 bases; nucleotides not matched to a gene: 9.

The CDR3 nucleotides are TGTGCCAGCAGCCGGGACAGGGCCTCCTACGAGCAGTACTTC. Protein sequence: CASSRDRASYEQYF. The chain recombines TRBV7-2 with TRBJ2-7, with 9 positions matching TRBD1. With 5 bases clipped from V and 0 bases from J, the junction kept 2 bases outside the gene matches. This CDR3 spans 14 amino acids. Germline CDR1 is SGHTA and CDR2 is FQGNSA.

This chain links TRBV5-4 with TRBJ2-5; 8 bases match TRBD2. This CDR3 has 14 amino acids. Germline loops: CDR1 SGHNT, CDR2 YYREEE (reference sequence). Trimming at V came to 1 base and at J to 3 bases, leaving 2 bases not matched to a gene. DNA of the CDR3: TGTGCCAGCAGCTTGAGCGGGAGCAAAGAGACCCAGTACTTC. Its translation is CASSLSGSKETQYF.

This sequence joins TRBV25-1 and TRBJ1-2; D is perhaps TRBD1 (5 bases). This CDR3 is 15 amino acids long. V was shortened by 1 base and J by 4 bases, with 13 bases between the two germline ends. CDR1 and CDR2 from the germline V gene are MGHDK and SYGVNS. The CDR3 nucleotides are TGTGCCAGCAGTGAATCTGGGGGTCAGTTCTATGGCTACACCTTC. Translated: CASSESGGQFYGYTF.

The chain carries TRBV10-3 and TRBJ2-1, with D tentatively TRBD2 (6 bases). The CDR3 runs 15 residues. The V end lost 7 bases, the J end lost 1 base, and 14 bases lay between the germline ends. Germline CDR1 reads ENHRY; CDR2 reads SYGVKD. CDR3 DNA sequence: TGTGCCATCATGGAGGAGGGAGCGTCCTACAATGAGCAGTTCTTC. Encoded protein: CAIMEEGASYNEQFF.

The V gene is TRBV6-1, the J gene TRBJ2-1; D gene unclear. This CDR3 spans 11 amino acids. Per the germline V gene, CDR1 is MNHNS and CDR2 is SASEGT. Trimming removed 9 bases from V and 6 bases from J, with 9 bases in between. The CDR3 nucleotides are TGTGCCAGTGAAGCGCCCAATGAGCAGTTCTTC. This translates into CASEAPNEQFF.

Here the CDR3 reads CATTEGGNQPQHF. DNA of the CDR3: TGTGCCACCACTGAGGGCGGCAATCAGCCCCAGCATTTT. The rearrangement joins TRBV6-5 to TRBJ1-5; D remains unclear. CDR1 MNHEY and CDR2 SVGAGI come from the germline V gene. The V gene lost 10 bases and the J gene lost 2 bases, with 12 bases spanning the gap. The CDR3 runs to 13 residues.

J is TRBJ2-7 and V is TRBV11-2; the match to TRBD1 covers 8 bases. V shed 3 bases, J shed 5 bases, and the junction held 12 bases outside the gene matches. The CDR3 has 16 residues. Germline values: CDR1 SGHAT, CDR2 FQNNGV. CDR3 protein: CASSFDIAGGFNEQYF. The CDR3 nucleotides read TGTGCCAGCAGCTTTGATATCGCAGGGGGCTTCAACGAGCAGTACTTC.

V and J are TRBV2 and TRBJ2-5; 8 nucleotides agree with TRBD1. This CDR3 contains 13 residues. Germline values: CDR1 SNHLY, CDR2 FYNNEI. V trimming: 9 bases; J trimming: 4 bases; junction bases outside the gene matches: 7. The CDR3 DNA is TGTGCCAGTAAAGGACAGGGAAGAGAGACCCAGTACTTC. The encoded protein is CASKGQGRETQYF.

The gene calls are TRBV6-1 and TRBJ1-2, with D unresolved. V lost 7 bases, J lost 8 bases, and 11 bases lay in between. The CDR3 extends over 11 amino acids. In germline, CDR1 is MNHNS, CDR2 SASEGT. CDR3 nucleotides: TGTGCCAGCACGGCTTTCTGGGGCTACACCTTC. This sequence encodes CASTAFWGYTF.

The J gene is TRBJ1-3, the V gene TRBV5-6; perhaps TRBD1 as D (5 bases). Per the germline V gene, CDR1 is SGHDT and CDR2 is YYEEEE. This CDR3 is built from 16 residues. V was cut by 0 bases and J by 3 bases, with 13 bases left in between. The chain's CDR3 is CASSLGPQGNGNTIYF. CDR3 nucleotides: TGTGCCAGCAGCTTGGGACCCCAGGGAAATGGAAACACCATATATTTT.

This clone was seen more than once but under ten times. V is TRBV28 and J is TRBJ1-5; D call uncertain. V shed 7 bases and J shed 3 bases, with 13 bases lying between them. The CDR3 runs to 14 residues. CDR1 MDHEN and CDR2 SYDVKM come from the germline V gene. The DNA for the CDR3 is TGTGCCAGCACCGACGGCCGGGACAATCAGCCCCAGCATTTT. It yields the protein CASTDGRDNQPQHF.